The sequence of this T cell receptor (beta chain) was determined in a study of T cells in Graves' hyperthyroidism and ophthalmopathy. A word on this clonotype: The antigen remains undetermined.

Study outcomes and limitations: Ophthalmopathy cases were set apart from stable hyperthyroidism by a 13 V-J model. Most thyroid clonotypes with frequency above 0.001 were detected in blood.

RNA transcripts were the template for amplifying TCR beta CDR3 regions. Initially, a first-round RT-PCR of the TCR CDR3 employed the HTBI primer set. TCRdb re-analysed the multiplex PCR reads in MiXCR, keeping a single row per CDR3 protein. The table lists approximately 510,000 distinct CDR3 sequences, less than 25% of them singletons. V lost 5 bases, J lost 13 bases, and 12 bases lay in between. Germline CDR1 SGHVS, CDR2 FQNEAQ. This CDR3 spans 11 amino acids. Sequences were obtained from blood. The sequence derives from a man in his late teens or twenties with Graves' hyperthyroidism. The chain employs TRBV7-8 and TRBJ2-4, with D possibly TRBD1 on 6 matching bases. CDR3 bases: TGTGCCAGCAGCGTGGGACAAGGACAGTACTTC. Translation gives CASSVGQGQYF.